The 23 T cell receptor beta chains in this list originate from one sample, sequenced in a study of blood T cells in healthy people across ages (dated by TCRdb to between 2014 and 2016). Receptors were amplified or captured by 5' RACE. The sequencer listed for this sample is Illumina HiSeq 2500. A second roughly 6 to 12 cycle PCR used a sample-barcoded 5' primer and a J-beta primer mix. Clones were called with MiXCR by TCRdb after fastp trimmed the public reads at Q25, and only in-frame beta chains were retained. Every distinct CDR3 protein forms one entry, paired with its most common genes and DNA. In this sample the table shows 1,100,000 or so distinct CDR3 sequences, 40% to 50% of which occur a single time. The ten largest clones take up 15% to 20% of the sample. The source material was blood. The origin of the receptors is a woman aged 60-75 years in good health.

V and J are TRBV20-1 and TRBJ2-3, with D uncertain. This CDR3 contains 15 residues. The germline V gene has CDR1 DFQATT and CDR2 SNEGSKA (reference sequence). Between the trimmed V and J ends, which lost 6 bases and 1 base, there was a span of 17 bases. Written as DNA, the CDR3 is TGCAGTGCCCTAACCCCGACTGGGGGCACAGATACGCAGTATTTT. Translating gives CSALTPTGGTDTQYF.

V gene TRBV7-2 combines with J gene TRBJ1-1, with a weak D call TRBD1 (5 bases). The CDR3 runs 15 residues. Trimming took off 1 base at V and 4 bases at J, with 13 bases between the two ends. The germline V gene encodes CDR1 SGHTA and CDR2 FQGNSA. The CDR3 bases are TGTGCCAGCAGCTTAGTTTGGGGGGGGGTCACTGAAGCTTTCTTT. Translating gives CASSLVWGGVTEAFF.

The chain recombines TRBV7-8 with TRBJ2-1; D is unclear. The better agreement between TRBJ2-7 and the DNA end casts doubt on the J call. The CDR3 loop spans 13 amino acids. Germline values: CDR1 SGHVS, CDR2 FQNEAQ. For the CDR3, the DNA is TGTGCCAGCAGCTTAGAGGTTGGGAACGAGCAGTACTTC. Translation: CASSLEVGNEQYF.

V and J are TRBV3-1 and TRBJ2-4; a weak D match, TRBD2 (5 bases). The germline V and J ends were trimmed by 3 bases and 13 bases, with 13 bases remaining between them. Germline loops: CDR1 LGHDT, CDR2 YNNKEL (reference sequence). The CDR3 totals 12 residues. The CDR3 DNA follows: TGTGCCAGCAGCCACTCCTCTAGGGAGCAGTACTTC. Protein sequence: CASSHSSREQYF.

This clonotype was counted many times. The chain links TRBV4-1 to TRBJ1-2; D unresolved. Germline V gives CDR1 MGHRA, CDR2 YSYEKL. This CDR3 spans 13 amino acids. V was cut by 3 bases and J by 2 bases, with 7 bases left in between. The CDR3 sequence is CASSHGGNYGYTF. CDR3 coding DNA: TGCGCCAGCAGCCACGGCGGAAACTATGGCTACACCTTC.

This clonotype was counted a few times. V and J are TRBV20-1 and TRBJ2-1; 11 positions match TRBD2. In germline, CDR1 is DFQATT, CDR2 SNEGSKA (reference sequence). V trimming: 5 bases; J trimming: 6 bases; junction bases outside the gene matches: 6. The CDR3 runs to 14 residues. CDR3 protein: CSAPTSGRINEQFF. CDR3 in DNA: TGCAGTGCTCCTACTAGCGGGAGAATCAATGAGCAGTTCTTC.

Details on this clonotype: One end of the junction is discordant with germline, which a read error may explain. The chain has TRBV27 and TRBJ1-1; no reliable D call. Germline V lookup: CDR1 MNHEY, CDR2 SMNVEV (reference sequence). The CDR3 consists of 13 residues. Here the CDR3 DNA reads TGTGCCAGCAGTCCCGGGCTCCACACCGAAGCTTTCTTT. Encoded protein: CASSPGLHTEAFF.

To note about this clonotype: An end of the junction does not agree with germline; a read error may underlie this. The chain links TRBV27 to TRBJ2-7; 15 bases align to TRBD2. Per germline, CDR1 MNHEY and CDR2 SMNVEV (reference sequence). The CDR3 contains 20 residues. CDR3 loop: CASSLEHGTSGRLSSDEQYF. Here the CDR3 DNA reads TGTGCCAGCAGTTTAGAGCACGGGACTAGCGGGAGGCTGAGCTCCGACGAGCAGTACTTC.

The V call is TRBV6-1, the J call TRBJ1-4; possible D gene TRBD1, 6 bases. Per germline, CDR1 MNHNS and CDR2 SASEGT. The CDR3 extends over 15 amino acids. Deletions cut 6 bases from V and 7 bases from J, with 18 bases between. Here the CDR3 reads CASRQGLVSGEKLFF. CDR3 bases: TGTGCCAGCAGACAGGGTTTGGTTTCGGGTGAAAAACTGTTTTTT.

About this clonotype: Since a much larger clone is just one base distant, this may be a read error. This rearrangement joins TRBV20-1 to TRBJ2-3; 12 bases are a match to TRBD2. The CDR3 extends over 18 amino acids. The germline gives CDR1 DFQATT, CDR2 SNEGSKA (reference sequence). The J segment lost 4 bases and the V segment lost 3 bases, leaving 14 bases of the junction unmatched. CDR3 nucleotide sequence: TGCAGTGCTAGGACTAGCGGGAGCGCGTCTTCGGTTGCAGATACGCAGTATTTT. Residues: CSARTSGSASSVADTQYF.

In its sample, this clonotype was seen a few times. The chain recombines TRBV5-1 with TRBJ2-2; no definite D call. The CDR3 loop spans 13 amino acids. Germline lookup yields CDR1 SGHRS and CDR2 YFSETQ. Trimming took off 5 bases at V and 5 bases at J, with 10 bases between the two ends. The chain's CDR3 is CASRVGLTGELFF. The CDR3 DNA sequence: TGCGCCAGCAGGGTCGGGTTGACCGGGGAGCTGTTTTTT. Filled out from reference TRBV5-1 and TRBJ2-2, the complete variable domain reads KAGVTQTPRYLIKTRGQQVTLSCSPISGHRSVSWYQQTPGQGLQFLFEYFSETQRNKGNFPGRFSGRQFSNSRSEMNVSTLELGDSALYLCASRVGLTGELFFGEGSRLTVL.

This clonotype was detected a few times. The chain has TRBV10-3 and TRBJ2-7, with 9 bases identical to TRBD1. Germline loops: CDR1 ENHRY, CDR2 SYGVKD. This CDR3 is 14 amino acids long. V lost 7 bases to trimming and J lost 3 bases; unmatched junction nucleotides: 7. The CDR3 loop is CAITSGTGSYEQYF. Written as DNA, the CDR3 is TGTGCCATCACCTCCGGGACAGGGAGCTACGAGCAGTACTTC.

On this clonotype: The CDR3 carries no conserved terminal phenylalanine or tryptophan, so it likely arises from a read error. The chain uses TRBV5-1 and TRBJ2-7; 11 positions match TRBD1. The CDR3 sequence is 15 residues long. In germline, CDR1 is SGHRS, CDR2 YFSETQ. The J segment lost 0 bases and the V segment lost 4 bases, leaving 3 bases of the junction unmatched. The CDR3 DNA sequence: TGCGCCAGCAGCGCCGGGACAGGGGGCTCCTACGAGCAGTACATC. Its protein product is CASSAGTGGSYEQYI.

This clonotype came up a few times. V is TRBV20-1 and J is TRBJ2-4, with 9 bases identical to TRBD2. Judging by the DNA end, TRBJ2-7 fits better; the J call may be wrong. The CDR3 sequence is 14 residues long. From germline, CDR1 is DFQATT and CDR2 SNEGSKA (reference sequence). The CDR3 here is CSVLGLAGNNEQYF. The CDR3 DNA follows: TGCAGTGTACTAGGGCTAGCGGGAAACAACGAGCAGTACTTC.

This clonotype appeared a few times. The CDR3 region has the DNA TGTGCCAGCAGTTTATATCACAACCAAGAGACCCAGTACTTC. As protein: CASSLYHNQETQYF. This chain joins TRBV27 and TRBJ2-5; D remains unclear. The CDR3 consists of 14 residues. Trimming cost V 1 base and J 0 bases, with 6 bases left between them. Germline CDR1 and CDR2: MNHEY and SMNVEV (reference sequence).

The chain couples TRBV29-1 to TRBJ2-5; 13 bases are a match to TRBD2. The J call could be wrong; TRBJ2-7 is a better fit for the DNA end. In germline, CDR1 is SQVTM, CDR2 ANQGSEA. The CDR3 runs to 17 residues. The DNA for the CDR3 is TGCAGCGGGTCGCGACCGGGACTAGCGGGATTGGTGGACGAGCAGTACTTC. Translating it yields CSGSRPGLAGLVDEQYF.

The chain recombines TRBV20-1 with TRBJ2-5; TRBD2 matches at 14 bases. V shed 0 bases and J 4 bases; nucleotides not matched to a gene: 7. CDR1 and CDR2 from the germline V gene are DFQATT and SNEGSKA (reference sequence). The CDR3 length is 17 residues. The CDR3 bases are TGCAGTGCTAGAGATGCGACTAGCGGGAGGGTAGGAGAGACCCAGTACTTC. It codes for CSARDATSGRVGETQYF.

The chain joins TRBV5-6 to TRBJ2-1; D is ambiguous. The CDR3 sequence is 12 residues long. The V gene's germline CDR1 is SGHDT and CDR2 YYEEEE. Trimming left V 0 bases short and J 10 bases short, with 8 bases between. CDR3 nucleotide sequence: TGTGCCAGCAGCTTGGCTGTCTCGGAGCAGTTCTTC. This gives the protein CASSLAVSEQFF.

This clonotype has a count of ten or more. The chain couples TRBV20-1 to TRBJ2-3, with D unresolved. Trimming pared 6 bases from V and 2 bases from J, leaving 24 bases between. Germline CDR1 reads DFQATT; CDR2 reads SNEGSKA (reference sequence). This CDR3 spans 17 amino acids. The CDR3 DNA reads TGCAGTGCCGTCCATCCAAAACGGAGTAGGTCCACAGATACGCAGTATTTT. Amino acids: CSAVHPKRSRSTDTQYF.

This chain connects TRBV3-1 to TRBJ1-5; D is ambiguous. Germline CDR1 LGHDT, CDR2 YNNKEL (reference sequence). The CDR3 contains 13 residues. V was cut by 4 bases and J by 5 bases, with 9 bases left in between. The CDR3 sequence: CASSPLGDQPQHF. The CDR3 nucleotides read TGTGCCAGCAGCCCGCTTGGCGATCAGCCCCAGCATTTT.

This clonotype occurred once. This CDR3 is CASSPRWGSRETQYF. The CDR3 DNA is TGTGCCAGCAGCCCCCGATGGGGCTCTAGGGAGACCCAGTACTTC. The chain recombines TRBV11-2 with TRBJ2-7; tentative D call: TRBD1 (5 bases). The last part of the DNA fits TRBJ2-5 better; the J call may be wrong. CDR1 and CDR2 (germline): SGHAT, FQNNGV. CDR3 length: 15 amino acids.

There are a few counts of this clonotype. V gene TRBV7-3 combines with J gene TRBJ2-4, with D perhaps being TRBD1 or TRBD2 (5 bases each). The J call is doubtful: the DNA matches TRBJ2-5 better. Per the germline V gene, CDR1 is SGHTA and CDR2 is FQGTGA. The CDR3 runs to 15 residues. The CDR3 loop reads CASSARGAIEETQYF. The CDR3 coding sequence is TGTGCCAGCAGCGCTCGAGGGGCAATTGAAGAGACCCAGTACTTC.

The CDR3 DNA reads as TGCAGTGCTAGAGATCCGGGCGGGGCGGGGACTGAAGCTTTCTTT. It specifies CSARDPGGAGTEAFF. The chain is built from TRBV20-1 and TRBJ1-1; D is possibly TRBD1 (5 bases). The CDR3 is 15 residues long. Germline CDR1 reads DFQATT; CDR2 reads SNEGSKA (reference sequence). V lost 0 bases to trimming and J lost 5 bases, with 16 bases between them.